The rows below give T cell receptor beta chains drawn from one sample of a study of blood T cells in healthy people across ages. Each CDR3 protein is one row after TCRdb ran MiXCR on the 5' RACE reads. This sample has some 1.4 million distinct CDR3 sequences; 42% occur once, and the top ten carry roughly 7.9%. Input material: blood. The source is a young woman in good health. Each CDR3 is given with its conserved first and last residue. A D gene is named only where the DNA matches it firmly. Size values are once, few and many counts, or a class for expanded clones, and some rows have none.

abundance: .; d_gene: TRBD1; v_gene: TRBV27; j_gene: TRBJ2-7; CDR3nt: TGTGCCAGCAGTTTATCAGCCTCGACAGGGGTTATGGGCGAGCAGTACTTC; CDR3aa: CASSLSASTGVMGEQYF
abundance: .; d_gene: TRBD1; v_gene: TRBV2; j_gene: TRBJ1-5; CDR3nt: TGTGCCAGCAGTTGGGGACAGGGTAGCAATCAGCCCCAGCATTTT; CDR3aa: CASSWGQGSNQPQHF
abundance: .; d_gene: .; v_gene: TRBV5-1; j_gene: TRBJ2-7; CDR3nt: TGCGCCAGCAGCTTGCAAAGGGGCGAGCAGTACTTC; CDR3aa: CASSLQRGEQYF
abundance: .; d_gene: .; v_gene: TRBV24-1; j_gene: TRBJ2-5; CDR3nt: TGTGCCACCAGTGAAGGTACTAACGGGAGTGAGACCCAGTACTTC; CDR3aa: CATSEGTNGSETQYF
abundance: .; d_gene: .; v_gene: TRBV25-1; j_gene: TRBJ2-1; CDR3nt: TGTGCCAGCTGGGGGGGGCACCTTCGGACCCAGTTCTTC; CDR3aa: CASWGGHLRTQFF
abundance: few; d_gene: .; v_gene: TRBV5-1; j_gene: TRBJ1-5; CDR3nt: TGCGCCAGCAGCTGGACCTGGGGGAATCAGCCCCAGCATTTT; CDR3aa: CASSWTWGNQPQHF
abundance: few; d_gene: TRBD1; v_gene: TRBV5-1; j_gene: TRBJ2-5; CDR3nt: TGCGCCAGCAGCTTACTGCCGGGACAGGGAGGCGAGACCCAGTACTTC; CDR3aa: CASSLLPGQGGETQYF
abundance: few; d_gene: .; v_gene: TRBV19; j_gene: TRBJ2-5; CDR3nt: TGTGCCAGTAGGAGACAGGATTGGGGGGAGACCCAGTACTTC; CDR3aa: CASRRQDWGETQYF
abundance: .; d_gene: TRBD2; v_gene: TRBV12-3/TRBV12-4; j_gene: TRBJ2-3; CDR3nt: TGTGCCAGCAGTTTAACTAGCGGGGGCAAGAGCACAGATACGCAGTATTTT; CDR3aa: CASSLTSGGKSTDTQYF
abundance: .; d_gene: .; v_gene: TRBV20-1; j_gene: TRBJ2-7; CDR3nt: TGCAGTGTAGGCCGGGTGAGGAACTCCTACGAGCAGTACTTC; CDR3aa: CSVGRVRNSYEQYF
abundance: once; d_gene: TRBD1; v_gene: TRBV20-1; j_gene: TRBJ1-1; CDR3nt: TGCAGTGTACACAGGGGGCGGCTCAGGGCCGAAGCTTTCTTT; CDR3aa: CSVHRGRLRAEAFF
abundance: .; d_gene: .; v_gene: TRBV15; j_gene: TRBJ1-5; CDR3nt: TGTGCCACCAGCAGAGAAGGCGGTTCGGATTATCAGCCCCAGCATTTT; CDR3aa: CATSREGGSDYQPQHF
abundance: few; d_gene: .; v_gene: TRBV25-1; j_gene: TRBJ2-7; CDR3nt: TGTGCCAGCAGTGACCCGGACGGGGTTTACGAGCAGTACTTC; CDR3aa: CASSDPDGVYEQYF
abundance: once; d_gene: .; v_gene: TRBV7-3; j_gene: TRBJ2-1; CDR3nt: TGTGCCAGCAGCCCTGACGGACAGACCTACAATGAGCAGTTCTTC; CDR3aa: CASSPDGQTYNEQFF
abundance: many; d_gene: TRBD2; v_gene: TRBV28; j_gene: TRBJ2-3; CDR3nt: TGTGCCAGCAGTTCCCCCGTAGCGGGGTCTAGCACAGATACGCAGTATTTT; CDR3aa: CASSSPVAGSSTDTQYF
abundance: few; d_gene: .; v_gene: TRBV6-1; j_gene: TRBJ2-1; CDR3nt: TGTGCCAGCCCTCTGCGGGAATGGGGGGACAATGAGCAGTTCTTC; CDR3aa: CASPLREWGDNEQFF
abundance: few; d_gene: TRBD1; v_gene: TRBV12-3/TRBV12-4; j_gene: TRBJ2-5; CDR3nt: TGTGCCAGCAGTATCGGGACAGGGGGGAACCAAGAGACCCAGTACTTC; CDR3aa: CASSIGTGGNQETQYF
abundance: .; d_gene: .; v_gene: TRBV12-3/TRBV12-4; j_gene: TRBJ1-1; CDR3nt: TGTGCCAGCAGTTTTTGGGGGAGAGCCTCGATGCCTGAAGCTTTCTTT; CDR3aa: CASSFWGRASMPEAFF